This TCR beta chain was recovered during a study of T-cell reconstitution after alpha-beta-depleted transplantation in children. Study-wide findings and caveats: By about two months after transplant, alpha-beta T cells reportedly arose from several hundred graft clones that had expanded. T-cell counts and diversity at one year following transplant were attributed mainly to newly produced T cells.

Trimming pared 2 bases from V and 2 bases from J, leaving 12 bases between. CDR1 and CDR2 from the germline V gene are MNHEY and SMNVEV (reference sequence). The CDR3 runs 15 residues. In the case of this clonotype: Its target is unknown.

For TCRbeta, the library was prepared with unique molecular identifiers. TCRdb reprocessed the PCR reads via MiXCR and lists one record per CDR3 protein. The profile shows around 420,000 distinct CDR3 sequences, about 17% of them singletons. This clonotype was obtained from a boy less than two years old who had a stem cell transplant for Wiskott-Aldrich syndrome, so the T cells may come from the graft donor. The sample in question was PBMCs, mostly from graft donor cells, obtained 360 days after TCRalphabeta/CD19-depleted stem cell transplant. The genes are TRBV27 and TRBJ1-2; D gene uncertain. The CDR3 DNA follows: TGTGCCAGCAGTTTAAGACACCCGCGCAACTATGGCTACACCTTC. This translates into CASSLRHPRNYGYTF.